The clone carrying this T cell receptor beta chain turned up a few times. This CDR3 comprises 18 residues. CDR1 and CDR2 from the germline V gene are SGHTA and FQGTGA. V lost 5 bases and J lost 2; bases outside the gene matches: 11. This sample is drawn from a study of regulatory T cells in long-lasting Graves disease. Construction of TCR beta libraries relied on iRepertoire HTBI primers and on Arm-PCR targeting CDR3 regions. TCRdb reprocessed the multiplex PCR reads via MiXCR and lists one record per CDR3 protein. This table has under 500,000 distinct CDR3 sequences, about a fifth appearing once. Noted time point: persistent/refractory GD, antithyroid drugs over 5 years with positive TRAb. Extracted PBMC RNA gave rise to the TCR library.

The sample consisted of peripheral blood mononuclear cells (PBMCs), taken when the disease was refractory, from a patient treated with antithyroid drugs. This clonotype was sampled from a female donor with Graves disease. The gene calls are TRBV7-3 and TRBJ2-5, with 13 bases identical to TRBD2. This CDR3 reads CASSILAGGPPAQETQYF. CDR3 DNA sequence: TGTGCCAGCAGCATACTAGCGGGAGGGCCTCCCGCACAAGAGACCCAGTACTTC. Supplemented by reference TRBV7-3 and TRBJ2-5, the full variable domain reads GAGVSQTPSNKVTEKGKYVELRCDPISGHTALYWYRQSLGQGPEFLIYFQGTGAADDSGLPNDRFFAVRPEGSVSTLKIQRTERGDSAVYLCASSILAGGPPAQETQYFGPGTRLLVL.